The T cell receptor beta chain described here comes from a study of blood T cell repertoires in COVID-19. CDR1 is KGHSH and CDR2 is LQKENI in the germline V gene. Trimming stripped 2 bases from V and 0 bases from J, with 8 bases between. The CDR3 loop spans 14 amino acids. The protocol was immunoSEQ multiplex PCR, while the TCRdb copy is restricted to in-frame clones and leaves out a portion. The data hold 80,000 to 90,000 clones, with 70% to 90% observed a single time. Specimen: peripheral blood. The receptor was isolated from a woman aged 80 or over with COVID-19, enrolled during active disease. The chain joins TRBV18 to TRBJ2-7; D is undetermined. The CDR3 region is CASSPGSGSYEQYF. For the CDR3, the DNA is TGTGCCAGCTCACCAGGGTCGGGCTCCTACGAGCAGTACTTC.